The entry that follows covers one T cell receptor (beta chain) sequence. Original data processing: Quantification of nucleated cells was approximated via reference gene primer amplification. Here immunoSEQ multiplex PCR was the method, and the copy in TCRdb shows in-frame clones only, minus some. V and J calls and clone size are as listed in that table; D and trimming were resolved from the DNA. The sample records about 180,000 clones, approximately 85% being singletons. These data originate in a study of blood T cell repertoires in COVID-19. The CDR3 spans 11 residues. Per germline, CDR1 LGHDT and CDR2 YNNKEL (reference sequence). The ends were cut back, 8 bases at V and 7 bases at J, with 9 bases in the middle.

The source material was peripheral blood. This chain joins TRBV3-1 (or the pseudogene TRBV3-2) and TRBJ1-5; D is undetermined. This TCR was recovered from a human donor with active or convalescent COVID-19. The donor label of this sample is uncertain. CDR3 amino acids: CASGLGQPQHF. CDR3 sequence (DNA): TGTGCCAGCGGATTGGGCCAGCCCCAGCATTTT.